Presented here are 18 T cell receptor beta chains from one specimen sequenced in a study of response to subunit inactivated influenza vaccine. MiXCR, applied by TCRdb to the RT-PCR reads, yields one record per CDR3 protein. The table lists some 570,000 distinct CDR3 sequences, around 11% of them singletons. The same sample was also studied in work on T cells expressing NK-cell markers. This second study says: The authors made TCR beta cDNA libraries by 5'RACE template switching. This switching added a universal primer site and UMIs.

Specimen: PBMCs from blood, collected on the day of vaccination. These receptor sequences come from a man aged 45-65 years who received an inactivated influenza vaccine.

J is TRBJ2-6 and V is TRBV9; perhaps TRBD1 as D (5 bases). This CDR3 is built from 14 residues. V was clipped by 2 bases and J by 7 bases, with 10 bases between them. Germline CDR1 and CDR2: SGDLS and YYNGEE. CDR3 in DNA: TGTGCCAGCAGCGTCTCCACAGGAGCCAACGTCCTGACTTTC. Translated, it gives CASSVSTGANVLTF.

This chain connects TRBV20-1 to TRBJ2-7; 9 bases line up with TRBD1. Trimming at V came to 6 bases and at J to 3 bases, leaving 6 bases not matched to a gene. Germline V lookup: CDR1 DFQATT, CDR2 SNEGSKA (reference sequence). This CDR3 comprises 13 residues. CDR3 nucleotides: TGCAGTGCGTGGGACAGGGTGAACTACGAGCAGTACTTC. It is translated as CSAWDRVNYEQYF.

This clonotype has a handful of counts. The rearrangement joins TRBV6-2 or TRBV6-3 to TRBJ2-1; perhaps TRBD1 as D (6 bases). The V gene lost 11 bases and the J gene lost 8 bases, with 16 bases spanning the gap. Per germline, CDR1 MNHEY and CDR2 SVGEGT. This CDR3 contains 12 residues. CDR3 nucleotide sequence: TGTGCCTCGCTTACCAGGGGCTATGAGCAGTTCTTC. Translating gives CASLTRGYEQFF.

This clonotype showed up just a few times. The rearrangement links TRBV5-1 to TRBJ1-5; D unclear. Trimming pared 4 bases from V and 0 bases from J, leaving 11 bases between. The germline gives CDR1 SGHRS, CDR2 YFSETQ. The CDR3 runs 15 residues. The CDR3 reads CASSADGYSNQPQHF. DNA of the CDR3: TGCGCCAGCAGCGCCGACGGTTATAGCAATCAGCCCCAGCATTTT.

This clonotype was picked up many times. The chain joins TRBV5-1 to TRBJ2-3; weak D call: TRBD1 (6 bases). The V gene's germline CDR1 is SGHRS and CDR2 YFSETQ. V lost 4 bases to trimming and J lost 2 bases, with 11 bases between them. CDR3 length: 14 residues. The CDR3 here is CASSNGQSTDTQYF. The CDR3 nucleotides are TGCGCCAGCAGCAATGGACAGTCCACAGATACGCAGTATTTT.

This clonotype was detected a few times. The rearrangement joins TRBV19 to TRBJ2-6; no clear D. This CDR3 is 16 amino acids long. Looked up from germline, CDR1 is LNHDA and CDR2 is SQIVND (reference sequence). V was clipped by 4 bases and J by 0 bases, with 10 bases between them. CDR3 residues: CASSKSHNSGANVLTF. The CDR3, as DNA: TGTGCCAGTAGTAAGAGTCACAACTCTGGGGCCAACGTCCTGACTTTC.

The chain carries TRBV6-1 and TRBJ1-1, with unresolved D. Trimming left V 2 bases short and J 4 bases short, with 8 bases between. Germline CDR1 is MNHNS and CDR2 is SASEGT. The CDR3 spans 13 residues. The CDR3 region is CASSEWAVTEAFF. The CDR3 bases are TGTGCCAGCAGTGAATGGGCAGTCACTGAAGCTTTCTTT.

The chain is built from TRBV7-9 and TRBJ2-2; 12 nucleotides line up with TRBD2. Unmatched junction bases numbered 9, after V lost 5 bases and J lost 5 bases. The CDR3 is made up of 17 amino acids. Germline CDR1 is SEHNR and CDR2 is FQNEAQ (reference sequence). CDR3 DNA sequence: TGTGCCAGCAGCCTAGGGCCACTAGCGGGAGGAACCGGGGAGCTGTTTTTT. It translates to CASSLGPLAGGTGELFF.

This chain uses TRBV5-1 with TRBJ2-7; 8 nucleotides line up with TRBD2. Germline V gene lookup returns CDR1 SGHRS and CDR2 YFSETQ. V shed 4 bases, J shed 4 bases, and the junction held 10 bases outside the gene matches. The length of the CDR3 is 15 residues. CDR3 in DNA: TGCGCCAGCAGCACACTACTAGCGGAGGGGTACGAGCAGTACTTC. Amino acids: CASSTLLAEGYEQYF. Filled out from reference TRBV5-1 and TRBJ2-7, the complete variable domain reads KAGVTQTPRYLIKTRGQQVTLSCSPISGHRSVSWYQQTPGQGLQFLFEYFSETQRNKGNFPGRFSGRQFSNSRSEMNVSTLELGDSALYLCASSTLLAEGYEQYFGPGTRLTVT.

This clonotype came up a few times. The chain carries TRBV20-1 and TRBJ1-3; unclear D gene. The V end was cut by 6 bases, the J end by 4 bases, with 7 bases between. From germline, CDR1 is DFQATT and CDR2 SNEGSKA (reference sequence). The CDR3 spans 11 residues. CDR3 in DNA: TGCAGTGCAGAGACGGGAAACACCATATATTTT. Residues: CSAETGNTIYF.

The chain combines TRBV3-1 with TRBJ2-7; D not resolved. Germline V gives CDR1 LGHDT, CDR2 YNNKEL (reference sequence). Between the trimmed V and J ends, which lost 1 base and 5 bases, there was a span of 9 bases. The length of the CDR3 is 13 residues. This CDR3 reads CASSQAGVNEQYF. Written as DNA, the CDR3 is TGTGCCAGCAGCCAAGCTGGGGTGAACGAGCAGTACTTC.

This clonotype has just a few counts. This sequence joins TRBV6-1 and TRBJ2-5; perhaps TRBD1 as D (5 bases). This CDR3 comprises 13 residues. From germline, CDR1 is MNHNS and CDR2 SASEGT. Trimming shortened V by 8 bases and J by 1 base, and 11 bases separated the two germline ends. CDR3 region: CASSDILQETQYF. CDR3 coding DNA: TGTGCCAGCTCGGACATCCTCCAAGAGACCCAGTACTTC.

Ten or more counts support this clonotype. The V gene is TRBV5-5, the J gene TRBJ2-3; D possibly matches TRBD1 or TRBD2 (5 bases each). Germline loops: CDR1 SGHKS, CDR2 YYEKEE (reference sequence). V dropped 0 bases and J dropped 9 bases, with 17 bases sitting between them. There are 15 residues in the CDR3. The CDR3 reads CASSLDSRGRGTQYF. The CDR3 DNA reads TGTGCCAGCAGCTTGGATTCTCGGGGACGCGGGACGCAGTATTTT.

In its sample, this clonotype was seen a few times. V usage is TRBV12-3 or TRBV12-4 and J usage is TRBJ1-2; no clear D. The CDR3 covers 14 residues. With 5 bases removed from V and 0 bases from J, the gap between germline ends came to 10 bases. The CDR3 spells CASSKGLANYGYTF. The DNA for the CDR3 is TGTGCCAGCAGTAAGGGATTAGCTAACTATGGCTACACCTTC.

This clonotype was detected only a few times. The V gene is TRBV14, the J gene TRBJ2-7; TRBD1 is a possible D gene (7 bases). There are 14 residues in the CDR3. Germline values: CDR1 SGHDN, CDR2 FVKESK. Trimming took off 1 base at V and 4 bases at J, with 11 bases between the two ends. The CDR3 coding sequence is TGTGCCAGCAGCCAAGGACAGGGACTGTACGAGCAGTACTTC. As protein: CASSQGQGLYEQYF.

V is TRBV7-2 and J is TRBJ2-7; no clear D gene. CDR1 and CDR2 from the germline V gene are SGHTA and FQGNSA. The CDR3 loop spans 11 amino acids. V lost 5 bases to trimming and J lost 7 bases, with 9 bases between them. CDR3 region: CASSTFAEQYF. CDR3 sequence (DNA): TGTGCCAGCAGCACCTTTGCAGAGCAGTACTTC.

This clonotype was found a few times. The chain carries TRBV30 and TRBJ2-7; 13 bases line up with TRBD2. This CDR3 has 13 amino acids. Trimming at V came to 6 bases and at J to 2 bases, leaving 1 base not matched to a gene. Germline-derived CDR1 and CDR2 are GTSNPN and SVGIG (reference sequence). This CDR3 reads CACGTSGTYEQYF. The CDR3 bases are TGTGCCTGCGGGACTAGCGGGACCTACGAGCAGTACTTC. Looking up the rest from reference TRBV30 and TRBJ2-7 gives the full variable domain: SQTIHQWPATLVQPVGSPLSLECTVEGTSNPNLYWYRQAAGRGLQLLFYSVGIGQISSEVPQNLSASRPQDRQFILSSKKLLLSDSGFYLCACGTSGTYEQYFGPGTRLTVT.

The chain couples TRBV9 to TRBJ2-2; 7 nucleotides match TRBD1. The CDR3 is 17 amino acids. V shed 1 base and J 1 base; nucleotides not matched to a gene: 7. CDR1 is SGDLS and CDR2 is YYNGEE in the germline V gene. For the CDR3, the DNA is TGTGCCAGCAGCGTAAGGAGCCAGGGGGTGAACACCGGGGAGCTGTTTTTT. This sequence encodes CASSVRSQGVNTGELFF.